In this sample, the clone carrying this TCR beta chain turned up many times. This specimen belongs to a study of blood T cells in healthy people across ages. The CDR3 totals 11 residues. V lost 5 bases and J lost 6, with 6 bases in between. A sample-barcoded 5' primer and a J-beta primer mix were used in a second PCR of roughly 7 to 11 cycles. Via MiXCR, TCRdb re-called the 5' RACE reads, giving one row per CDR3 protein. The sample shows about 620,000 distinct CDR3 sequences, over 40% of them seen only once. This sequence joins TRBV12-3 or TRBV12-4 and TRBJ2-3; no clear D gene. The sample was blood. This sequence originates from a woman of 80 years or more in good health. DNA for the CDR3: TGTGCCAGCAGTGTGTTGGATACGCAGTATTTT. Residues: CASSVLDTQYF.